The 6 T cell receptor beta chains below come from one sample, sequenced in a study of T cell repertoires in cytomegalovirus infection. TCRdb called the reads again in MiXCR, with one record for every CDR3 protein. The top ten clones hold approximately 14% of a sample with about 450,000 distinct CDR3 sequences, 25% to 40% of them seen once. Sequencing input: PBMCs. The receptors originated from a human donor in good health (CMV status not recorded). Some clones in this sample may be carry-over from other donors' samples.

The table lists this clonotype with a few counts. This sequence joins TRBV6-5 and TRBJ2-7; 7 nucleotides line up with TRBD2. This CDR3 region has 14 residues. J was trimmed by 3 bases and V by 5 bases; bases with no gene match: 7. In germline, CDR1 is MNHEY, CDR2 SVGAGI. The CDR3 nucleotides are TGTGCCAGCAGTGGCGGGGGTCTCGTCTACGAGCAGTACTTC. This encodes CASSGGGLVYEQYF.

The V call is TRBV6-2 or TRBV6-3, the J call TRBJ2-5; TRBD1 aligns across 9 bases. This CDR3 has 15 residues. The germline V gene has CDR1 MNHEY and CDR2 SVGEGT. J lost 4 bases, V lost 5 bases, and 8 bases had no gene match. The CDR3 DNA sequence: TGTGCCAGCAGTATGCTAGGGACAGGGACAGAGACCCAGTACTTC. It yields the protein CASSMLGTGTETQYF.

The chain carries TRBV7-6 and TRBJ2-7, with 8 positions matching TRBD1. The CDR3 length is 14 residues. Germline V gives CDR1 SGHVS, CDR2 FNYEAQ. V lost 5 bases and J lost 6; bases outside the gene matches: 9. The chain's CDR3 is CASSGGRGHSEQYF. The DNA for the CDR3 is TGTGCCAGCAGCGGGGGCAGGGGGCATAGCGAGCAGTACTTC.

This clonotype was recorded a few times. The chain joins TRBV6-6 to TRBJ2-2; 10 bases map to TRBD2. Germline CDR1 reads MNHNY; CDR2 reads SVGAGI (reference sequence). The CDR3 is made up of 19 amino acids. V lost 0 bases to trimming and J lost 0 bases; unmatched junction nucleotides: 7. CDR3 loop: CASSYSSPSGGANTGELFF. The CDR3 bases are TGTGCCAGCAGTTACTCGAGTCCCAGCGGGGGGGCGAACACCGGGGAGCTGTTTTTT.

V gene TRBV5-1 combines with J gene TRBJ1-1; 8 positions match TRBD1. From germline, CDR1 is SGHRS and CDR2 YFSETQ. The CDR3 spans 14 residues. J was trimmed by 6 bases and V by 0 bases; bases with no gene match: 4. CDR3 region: CASSLGTGYSEAFF. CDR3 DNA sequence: TGCGCCAGCAGCTTGGGGACAGGGTACTCTGAAGCTTTCTTT.

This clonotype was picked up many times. CDR3 loop: CASSLTAGGGETQYF. CDR3 nucleotide sequence: TGTGCCAGCAGTTTAACAGCGGGGGGTGGAGAGACCCAGTACTTC. The chain couples TRBV12-3 or TRBV12-4 to TRBJ2-5; 9 bases map to TRBD2. The V and J ends lost 2 bases and 4 bases, in that order; junction bases with no gene match: 5. The CDR3 length is 15 residues.